This T cell receptor beta chain emerged from a study of PD-1 blockade in mismatch repair-deficient tumors. The data were produced by immunoSEQ multiplex PCR, yet TCRdb's version contains in-frame clones alone and is incomplete. The sample contains about 51,000 clones, about 84% of which appear only once. The CDR3 has 13 residues. The ends were cut back, 5 bases at V and 3 bases at J, with 10 bases in the middle. Germline CDR1 and CDR2: GTSNPN and SVGIG (reference sequence). All patients were mismatch repair deficient, assessed by either PCR or immunohistochemistry. The TCR-sequenced patients were a few responders to pembrolizumab. In regard to this clone: Other nucleotide sequences from this sample produce the same CDR3.

This rearrangement joins TRBV30 to TRBJ2-2; a possible D gene is TRBD1 (5 bases). This receptor was taken from an adult with mismatch repair-deficient cancer. The sample here was peripheral blood, taken about 4.5 months after starting pembrolizumab. Written as DNA, the CDR3 is TGTGCCTGGGGAGACAGTTACACCGGGGAGCTGTTTTTT. It yields the protein CAWGDSYTGELFF.